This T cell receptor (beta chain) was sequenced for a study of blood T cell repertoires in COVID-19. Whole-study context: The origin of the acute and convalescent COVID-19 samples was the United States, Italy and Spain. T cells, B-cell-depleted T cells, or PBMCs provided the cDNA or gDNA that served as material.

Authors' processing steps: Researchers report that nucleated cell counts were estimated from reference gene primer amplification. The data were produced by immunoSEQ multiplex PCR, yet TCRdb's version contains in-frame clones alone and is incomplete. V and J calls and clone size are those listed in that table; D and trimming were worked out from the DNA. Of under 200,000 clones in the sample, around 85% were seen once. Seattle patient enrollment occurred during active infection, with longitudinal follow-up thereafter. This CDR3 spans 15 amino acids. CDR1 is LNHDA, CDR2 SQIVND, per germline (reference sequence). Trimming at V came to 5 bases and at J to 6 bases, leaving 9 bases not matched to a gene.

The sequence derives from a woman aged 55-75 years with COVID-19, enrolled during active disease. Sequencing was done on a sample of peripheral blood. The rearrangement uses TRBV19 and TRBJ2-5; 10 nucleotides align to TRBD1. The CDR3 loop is CASSARGQGRKTQYF. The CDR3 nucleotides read TGTGCCAGTAGTGCGCGGGGACAGGGGAGGAAGACCCAGTACTTC. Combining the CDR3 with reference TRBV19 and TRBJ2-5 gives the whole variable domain DGGITQSPKYLFRKEGQNVTLSCEQNLNHDAMYWYRQDPGQGLRLIYYSQIVNDFQKGDIAEGYSVSREKKESFPLTVTSAQKNPTAFYLCASSARGQGRKTQYFGPGTRLLVL.